This TCR beta chain is from a study of cytomegalovirus exposure and HLA in healthy donors. Only a few counts were recorded for this clone. The PCR was carried out with 60 Vbeta primers and 13 Jbeta primers. Measured with immunoSEQ multiplex PCR; TCRdb has only the in-frame clones, and not every one. Here the sample spans about 160,000 clones, 80% being singletons. The germline V gene encodes CDR1 MDHEN and CDR2 SYDVKM. There are 13 residues in the CDR3. The V end lost 1 base, the J end lost 15 bases, and 16 bases lay between the germline ends. Source material: PBMCs. This chain links TRBV28 with TRBJ1-5; tentatively, D is TRBD1 (5 bases). The TCR sequence derives from a male donor in good health and CMV-seropositive. CDR3 sequence reads: CASSLSSGHPPHF. Here the CDR3 DNA reads TGTGCCAGCAGTTTATCGAGTGGACACCCTCCGCATTTT. The whole variable domain, filled in from reference TRBV28 and TRBJ1-5, reads DVKVTQSSRYLVKRTGEKVFLECVQDMDHENMFWYRQDPGLGLRLIYFSYDVKMKEKGDIPEGYSVSREKKERFSLILESASTNQTSMYLCASSLSSGHPPHFGDGTRLSIL.